Listed here are 25 T cell receptor beta chains from one sample, sequenced in a study of T cell changes during pregnancy in multiple sclerosis. Sequencing was performed with immunoSEQ multiplex PCR; in TCRdb, only in-frame clones are kept and a portion is missing. The sample shows 50,000 to 70,000 clones, roughly 92% of them seen only once. The sample consisted of peripheral blood, taken in the first trimester of pregnancy. All receptors derive from a female donor with multiple sclerosis, enrolled in a pregnancy study.

The genes are TRBV5-4 and TRBJ2-3, with D perhaps TRBD2 (5 bases). The CDR3 runs 13 residues. Germline values: CDR1 SGHNT, CDR2 YYREEE (reference sequence). Between the trimmed V and J ends, which lost 10 bases and 6 bases, there was a span of 18 bases. In nucleotides, the CDR3 is TGTGCCCTTGGGGAGCCCTTAGGGGATACGCAGTATTTT. Translation: CALGEPLGDTQYF.

The chain couples TRBV18 to TRBJ1-1; 7 bases are a match to TRBD1. V lost 2 bases and J lost 3; bases outside the gene matches: 3. This CDR3 contains 14 residues. Germline CDR1 reads KGHSH; CDR2 reads LQKENI. In DNA form, the CDR3 reads TGTGCCAGCTCACCAACGGGACAGTACACTGAAGCTTTCTTT. This encodes CASSPTGQYTEAFF.

The V gene is TRBV7-9, the J gene TRBJ1-1; D is unresolved. The CDR3 length is 12 residues. Per the germline V gene, CDR1 is SEHNR and CDR2 is FQNEAQ (reference sequence). Deletions cut 5 bases from V and 2 bases from J, with 6 bases between. CDR3 sequence: CASSEGNTEAFF. The CDR3, as DNA: TGTGCCAGCAGCGAGGGAAACACTGAAGCTTTCTTT.

CDR3 residues: CASSRGWTASGANVLTF. The CDR3 DNA follows: TGTGCCAGTAGTAGGGGATGGACAGCCTCAGGGGCCAACGTCCTGACTTTC. V gene TRBV19 combines with J gene TRBJ2-6, with D possibly matching TRBD1 (6 bases). Deletions cut 4 bases from V and 4 bases from J, with 17 bases between. This CDR3 comprises 17 residues. Germline CDR1 reads LNHDA; CDR2 reads SQIVND (reference sequence). Drawing the rest from reference TRBV19 and TRBJ2-6, the complete variable domain is DGGITQSPKYLFRKEGQNVTLSCEQNLNHDAMYWYRQDPGQGLRLIYYSQIVNDFQKGDIAEGYSVSREKKESFPLTVTSAQKNPTAFYLCASSRGWTASGANVLTFGAGSRLTVL.

V is TRBV6-1 and J is TRBJ1-2; the D gene is possibly TRBD1 (6 bases). Trimming cost V 6 bases and J 4 bases, with 18 bases left between them. Looked up from germline, CDR1 is MNHNS and CDR2 is SASEGT. The CDR3 spans 15 residues. The CDR3 DNA reads TGTGCCAGCAGCGAAACAGAACAGGGACGCTATGGCTACACCTTC. The encoded protein is CASSETEQGRYGYTF.

The rearrangement joins TRBV11-2 to TRBJ2-3, with D uncertain. The germline V gene has CDR1 SGHAT and CDR2 FQNNGV. Trimming took 2 bases from V and 8 from J, leaving 8 bases between them. The CDR3 is 12 residues long. For the CDR3, the DNA is TGTGCCAGCAGCTTACAGGATCGTACGCAGTATTTT. Its protein product is CASSLQDRTQYF.

The chain employs TRBV5-3 and TRBJ2-7, with D perhaps matching TRBD2 (6 bases). TRBV5-3 is flagged as an ORF with uncertain function. The CDR3 loop spans 15 amino acids. V lost 7 bases, J lost 2 bases, and 19 bases lay in between. CDR3 residues: CARLVERTTPYEQYF. CDR3 nucleotides: TGTGCCAGATTGGTGGAGCGGACTACTCCCTACGAGCAGTACTTC.

The chain employs TRBV9 and TRBJ1-2; TRBD1 might be the D (5 bases). There are 17 residues in the CDR3. The V gene's germline CDR1 is SGDLS and CDR2 YYNGEE. V lost 0 bases to trimming and J lost 4 bases, with 19 bases between them. The CDR3 loop reads CASSVEGAGVRAYGYTF. The CDR3 nucleotides are TGTGCCAGCAGCGTAGAAGGTGCGGGGGTCAGGGCCTATGGCTACACCTTC.

The V call is TRBV7-3, the J call TRBJ1-1; TRBD1 agrees at 11 bases. The CDR3 consists of 15 residues. Trimming at V came to 2 bases and at J to 4 bases, leaving 3 bases not matched to a gene. Looked up from germline, CDR1 is SGHTA and CDR2 is FQGTGA. The CDR3 sequence: CASSLEDRGLTEAFF. CDR3 nucleotides: TGTGCCAGCAGCTTAGAGGACAGGGGGCTCACTGAAGCTTTCTTT.

The chain uses TRBV6-1 and TRBJ1-2; 7 positions match TRBD1. Germline CDR1 reads MNHNS; CDR2 reads SASEGT. CDR3 length: 13 residues. The V segment lost 5 bases and the J segment 3 bases; nucleotides outside the gene matches: 3. In DNA, the CDR3 is TGTGCCAGCAGTAGACAGGGTGACTATGGCTACACCTTC. It codes for CASSRQGDYGYTF.

The V gene is TRBV15, the J gene TRBJ2-3; tentatively, D is TRBD2 (6 bases). The CDR3 contains 12 residues. Germline V gene sequence: CDR1 LNHNV, CDR2 YYDKDF (reference sequence). V was trimmed by 0 bases and J by 9 bases, leaving 7 bases between them. In nucleotides, the CDR3 is TGTGCCACCAGCAGAGATGGGGGGACGCAGTATTTT. Translating it yields CATSRDGGTQYF.

The genes are TRBV7-9 and TRBJ1-2; no reliable D call. There are 14 residues in the CDR3. Per germline, CDR1 SEHNR and CDR2 FQNEAQ (reference sequence). V was clipped by 1 base and J by 2 bases, with 8 bases between them. This CDR3 reads CASSLVVANYGYTF. As DNA, the CDR3 is TGTGCCAGCAGCTTAGTAGTCGCCAACTATGGCTACACCTTC.

This clone was recorded a few times. This sequence joins TRBV6-5 and TRBJ1-2; no clear D. The CDR3 runs 11 residues. V was shortened by 2 bases and J by 7 bases, with 5 bases between the two germline ends. Germline V CDR1 and CDR2: MNHEY, SVGAGI. CDR3 in amino acids: CASSYAGGYTF. DNA for the CDR3: TGTGCCAGCAGTTACGCAGGTGGCTACACCTTC.

This clone appeared a single time. J is TRBJ2-7 and V is TRBV5-4, with 7 positions matching TRBD2. The germline gives CDR1 SGHNT, CDR2 YYREEE (reference sequence). V shed 3 bases and J 3 bases; nucleotides not matched to a gene: 6. This CDR3 is built from 14 residues. The CDR3 sequence is CASSSRDYSYEQYF. The CDR3 nucleotides are TGTGCCAGCAGCTCCCGGGACTATAGCTACGAGCAGTACTTC.

J is TRBJ1-1 and V is TRBV5-5, with D possibly being TRBD1 (5 bases). Germline V gene data show CDR1 as SGHKS and CDR2 as YYEKEE (reference sequence). This CDR3 is 13 amino acids long. V shed 2 bases and J shed 1 base, with 6 bases lying between them. DNA for the CDR3: TGTGCCAGCAGCTTAACAGGGAACACTGAAGCTTTCTTT. This sequence encodes CASSLTGNTEAFF.

V and J are TRBV7-3 and TRBJ2-3, with TRBD2 matching over 8 bases. CDR1 SGHTA and CDR2 FQGTGA come from the germline V gene. J gave up 3 bases and V 7 bases, and 12 bases lay outside the gene matches. This CDR3 region has 16 residues. CDR3 sequence (DNA): TGTGCCAGCACTCAACTCGGGGGGGCAATGACAGATACGCAGTATTTT. Translation: CASTQLGGAMTDTQYF.

The rearrangement uses TRBV2 and TRBJ2-5; 8 bases fit TRBD1. The ends lost 8 bases at V and 4 bases at J; junction bases unmatched: 12. Per germline, CDR1 SNHLY and CDR2 FYNNEI. The CDR3 runs 15 residues. The CDR3 nucleotides read TGTGCCAGCGATCTCCAGGGGGCGTGGGGAGAGACCCAGTACTTC. This translates into CASDLQGAWGETQYF.

This sequence joins TRBV19 and TRBJ1-1; D gene uncertain. Germline V gives CDR1 LNHDA, CDR2 SQIVND (reference sequence). The CDR3 contains 10 residues. Trimming shortened V by 10 bases and J by 5 bases, and 8 bases separated the two germline ends. In DNA, the CDR3 is TGTGCCACCTGGAGAACTGAAGCTTTCTTT. It yields the protein CATWRTEAFF.

This clone was detected only once. The J gene is TRBJ1-2, the V gene TRBV19; TRBD1 might be the D (6 bases). Trimming removed 4 bases at V and 2 bases at J, with 14 bases between. This CDR3 spans 15 amino acids. Germline CDR1 and CDR2: LNHDA and SQIVND (reference sequence). CDR3 nucleotides: TGTGCCAGTAGTAAGAGAGACAGGATGAACTATGGCTACACCTTC. It specifies CASSKRDRMNYGYTF. Full variable domain (missing parts from reference TRBV19 and TRBJ1-2): DGGITQSPKYLFRKEGQNVTLSCEQNLNHDAMYWYRQDPGQGLRLIYYSQIVNDFQKGDIAEGYSVSREKKESFPLTVTSAQKNPTAFYLCASSKRDRMNYGYTFGSGTRLTVV.

This chain uses TRBV15 with TRBJ1-5; tentative D call: TRBD1 (5 bases). CDR1 is LNHNV and CDR2 is YYDKDF in the germline V gene (reference sequence). V was cut by 5 bases and J by 3 bases, with 17 bases left in between. This CDR3 is 16 amino acids long. The CDR3 reads CATSGAIGHYNQPQHF. CDR3 in DNA: TGTGCCACCAGCGGAGCAATTGGACACTACAATCAGCCCCAGCATTTT.

The V call is TRBV5-1, the J call TRBJ2-1; TRBD1 matches 10 bases. This CDR3 comprises 18 residues. V dropped 0 bases and J dropped 2; count of bases not matched to a gene: 8. CDR1 is SGHRS and CDR2 is YFSETQ in the germline V gene. The CDR3 here is CASSLGEGQGYPYNEQFF. The CDR3 DNA reads TGCGCCAGCAGCTTGGGTGAGGGACAGGGGTATCCCTACAATGAGCAGTTCTTC.

The chain employs TRBV4-3 and TRBJ2-2; 7 nucleotides line up with TRBD2. Trimming removed 3 bases from V and 1 base from J; junction bases left unmatched: 2. Germline CDR1 and CDR2: LGHNA and YSLEER. CDR3 size: 15 residues. CDR3 in amino acids: CASSQSGGNTGELFF. For the CDR3, the DNA is TGCGCCAGCAGCCAGTCGGGGGGGAACACCGGGGAGCTGTTTTTT.

The chain carries TRBV6-5 and TRBJ1-6; the D is unclear. CDR1 and CDR2 from the germline V gene are MNHEY and SVGAGI. Trimming left V 6 bases short and J 6 bases short, with 9 bases between. The CDR3 length is 13 residues. CDR3 in amino acids: CASRTDSNSPLHF. For the CDR3, the DNA is TGTGCCAGCAGGACCGACTCTAATTCACCCCTCCACTTT.

This clone has a single count. V gene TRBV5-1 combines with J gene TRBJ2-3, with 9 bases that match TRBD2. The CDR3 consists of 15 residues. Germline V lookup: CDR1 SGHRS, CDR2 YFSETQ. V shed 3 bases, J shed 4 bases, and the junction held 6 bases outside the gene matches. The chain's CDR3 is CASSWLAGAADTQYF. The CDR3 DNA is TGCGCCAGCAGCTGGTTAGCGGGGGCCGCAGATACGCAGTATTTT.

The CDR3 region is CASSYWDRVDGELFF. Here the CDR3 DNA reads TGTGCCAGCAGTTATTGGGACAGGGTTGACGGGGAGCTGTTTTTT. V and J are TRBV6-5 and TRBJ2-2, with 9 bases fitting TRBD1. CDR3 length: 15 amino acids. V dropped 3 bases and J dropped 7; count of bases not matched to a gene: 6. Germline V gives CDR1 MNHEY, CDR2 SVGAGI.